A selection of T cell receptor beta chains follows, all from one sample in a study of blood T cell repertoires in COVID-19. TCRdb's copy holds only in-frame clones and misses some; the assay was immunoSEQ multiplex PCR. The sample includes roughly 5,500 clones, roughly 80% seen only once; the top ten take around 8%. The sequenced sample consisted of peripheral blood. The receptors derive from a human donor with active COVID-19. The donor label of this sample is uncertain. Each CDR3 is given with its conserved first and last residue. Each record gives: J gene, D gene, V gene, clone size, CDR3 DNA, CDR3 protein. D genes are given only for firm matches. A row's size may be missing; if present it is once, few, many or a size class.

j_gene: TRBJ1-3
d_gene: .
v_gene: TRBV2
abundance: .
CDR3nt: TGTGCCAGCAGTGTGGGGCAGAGCTACTCTGGAAACACCATATATTTT
CDR3aa: CASSVGQSYSGNTIYF

j_gene: TRBJ2-7
d_gene: TRBD2
v_gene: TRBV19
abundance: .
CDR3nt: TGTGCCAGTAGTATTCTGGGGGGGTCCTACGAGCAGTACTTC
CDR3aa: CASSILGGSYEQYF

j_gene: TRBJ2-3
d_gene: TRBD2
v_gene: TRBV30
abundance: few
CDR3nt: TGTGCCTGGAGTGGACTAGCGGGGGCTAGCACAGATACGCAGTATTTT
CDR3aa: CAWSGLAGASTDTQYF

j_gene: TRBJ1-2
d_gene: TRBD1
v_gene: TRBV6-6
abundance: .
CDR3nt: TGTGCCAGCAGTAGCAGGGGGGAAGACTATGGCTACACCTTC
CDR3aa: CASSSRGEDYGYTF

j_gene: TRBJ2-1
d_gene: TRBD2
v_gene: TRBV9
abundance: .
CDR3nt: TGTGCCAGCAGCGTAGGTCTAGCGGGAGGGTTCAATGAGCAGTTCTTC
CDR3aa: CASSVGLAGGFNEQFF

j_gene: TRBJ2-2
d_gene: TRBD2
v_gene: TRBV9
abundance: .
CDR3nt: TGTGCCAGCGGCGGGAGTATTCGGCTGGACACCGGGGAGCTGTTTTTT
CDR3aa: CASGGSIRLDTGELFF

j_gene: TRBJ2-1
d_gene: .
v_gene: TRBV20-1
abundance: .
CDR3nt: TGCAGTGCTAGTCCCCTCAATGAGCAGTTCTTC
CDR3aa: CSASPLNEQFF

j_gene: TRBJ2-1
d_gene: TRBD2
v_gene: TRBV20-1
abundance: .
CDR3nt: TGCAGTGCTAGTCTCACTAGCGCCAATGAGCAGTTCTTC
CDR3aa: CSASLTSANEQFF

j_gene: TRBJ2-3
d_gene: TRBD2
v_gene: TRBV10-3
abundance: .
CDR3nt: TGTGCCATCAGTGGACTAGCGGGAGGGGATACGCAGTATTTT
CDR3aa: CAISGLAGGDTQYF

j_gene: TRBJ2-5
d_gene: TRBD2
v_gene: TRBV7-2
abundance: .
CDR3nt: TGTGCCAGCAGCCCTAGCCTCGGGGCGGGAGGAACCCAGTACTTC
CDR3aa: CASSPSLGAGGTQYF

j_gene: TRBJ2-5
d_gene: TRBD1
v_gene: TRBV5-6
abundance: .
CDR3nt: TGTGCCAGCAGCTTGCGGGTGACAGGGGAAGAGACCCAGTACTTC
CDR3aa: CASSLRVTGEETQYF

j_gene: TRBJ1-1
d_gene: .
v_gene: TRBV6-5
abundance: .
CDR3nt: TGTGCCAGCATTGCAGGGGCCACTGAAGCTTTCTTT
CDR3aa: CASIAGATEAFF

j_gene: TRBJ1-1
d_gene: TRBD1
v_gene: TRBV5-1
abundance: .
CDR3nt: TGCGCCAGCAGCTTGGAGGGACAGGGCTTTTTCTCCACTGAAGCTTTCTTT
CDR3aa: CASSLEGQGFFSTEAFF

j_gene: TRBJ1-5
d_gene: .
v_gene: TRBV9
abundance: .
CDR3nt: TGTGCCAGCAGCTACGGCCCAGACAGCCGCAATCAGCCCCAGCATTTT
CDR3aa: CASSYGPDSRNQPQHF